This is a list of T cell receptor beta chains from one sample in a study of vaccination and CD4 T cells after COVID-19. TCRdb re-called the PCR reads with MiXCR, one entry per CDR3 protein. The sample has some 16,000 distinct CDR3 sequences, approximately 77% seen once; the top ten hold roughly 9.4%. What these receptors recognize is not known. The input for sequencing was CD4+ T cells from blood, cultured in vitro, taken after SARS-CoV-2 vaccination. These receptors were taken from a human donor who received a COVID-19 vaccine. The CDR3 runs from the conserved cysteine through the conserved F or W. The D gene is left open where the match is weak. Part of the rows lack a size; the others show once, few, many or a class for expanded clones.

>TRBJ1-2|TRBV7-8|TRBD1|few
CASSIDPTGVLSGYTF
TGTGCCAGCAGCATAGACCCGACAGGGGTCCTTTCTGGCTACACCTTC
>TRBJ1-5|TRBV20-1|TRBD1|-
CSARDASRQGLGNQPQHF
TGCAGTGCTAGAGACGCCTCGAGACAGGGGCTTGGCAATCAGCCCCAGCATTTT
>TRBJ1-2|TRBV23-1|TRBD1|-
CASSHRQGWRGYTF
TGCGCCAGCAGTCACAGACAGGGATGGAGAGGCTACACCTTC
>TRBJ2-7|TRBV7-8|TRBD1|-
CASSLPPGQGAGISYEQYF
TGTGCCAGCAGCCTGCCCCCCGGACAGGGGGCGGGCATCTCCTACGAGCAGTACTTC
>TRBJ1-1|TRBV30|-|-
CAWGLARKAFF
TGTGCCTGGGGGTTGGCCCGAAAAGCTTTCTTT
>TRBJ1-2|TRBV30|TRBD1|-
CAWSVLRSGQGGYTF
TGTGCCTGGAGTGTACTTAGAAGCGGACAGGGAGGCTACACCTTC
>TRBJ1-4|TRBV7-9|TRBD1|-
CASSTGQGQEKLFF
TGTGCCAGCAGCACGGGACAGGGGCAGGAAAAACTGTTTTTT
>TRBJ2-1|TRBV7-2|TRBD2|-
CASSLSAGGRYNEQFF
TGTGCCAGCAGCTTAAGTGCGGGGGGCCGTTACAATGAGCAGTTCTTC
>TRBJ1-4|TRBV10-1|TRBD1|-
CASSESTGENEKLFF
TGCGCCAGCAGTGAGTCGACAGGGGAGAATGAAAAACTGTTTTTT
>TRBJ2-3|TRBV7-9|-|-
CASSHGPLGFKSTDTQYF
TGTGCCAGCAGCCATGGACCCCTGGGCTTTAAAAGCACAGATACGCAGTATTTT
>TRBJ2-3|TRBV19|-|-
CASTGGPTDTQYF
TGTGCCAGTACCGGGGGCCCCACAGATACGCAGTATTTT
>TRBJ1-6|TRBV20-1|-|-
CSARDGGSPLHF
TGCAGTGCTAGAGATGGAGGTTCACCCCTCCACTTT
>TRBJ1-5|TRBV6-1|-|-
CASREHDGQPQHF
TGTGCCAGCAGAGAACACGACGGTCAGCCCCAGCATTTT
>TRBJ1-5|TRBV6-5|-|few
CASSLGGNNQPQHF
TGTGCCAGTAGTTTAGGGGGAAACAATCAGCCCCAGCATTTT
>TRBJ2-5|TRBV7-2|TRBD2|-
CASMAAGVQETQYF
TGTGCCAGCATGGCGGCGGGGGTTCAAGAGACCCAGTACTTC
>TRBJ2-2|TRBV27|-|once
CASSYAGTGELFF
TGTGCCAGCAGTTATGCGGGCACCGGGGAGCTGTTTTTT
>TRBJ2-7|TRBV24-1|-|-
CATVEDPEQYF
TGTGCCACCGTCGAAGACCCCGAGCAGTACTTC
>TRBJ2-5|TRBV6-1|TRBD2|-
CASSLAGGVRETQYF
TGTGCCAGCAGTCTAGCGGGGGGGGTCCGAGAGACCCAGTACTTC
>TRBJ2-2|TRBV20-1|-|large
CSAAGPTNTGELFF
TGCAGTGCAGCCGGGCCGACGAACACCGGGGAGCTGTTTTTT
>TRBJ2-3|TRBV5-4|TRBD2|-
CASSFISGGDTDTQYF
TGTGCCAGCAGCTTTATCAGCGGGGGGGACACAGATACGCAGTATTTT
>TRBJ1-6|TRBV7-3|-|-
CASSLISYNSPLHF
TGTGCCAGCAGCTTGATTTCCTATAATTCACCCCTCCACTTT
>TRBJ2-5|TRBV6-1|TRBD2|-
CASSRTSGGFETQYF
TGTGCCAGCAGTAGGACTAGCGGGGGGTTTGAGACCCAGTACTTC
>TRBJ1-2|TRBV10-1|-|few
CASSAAGVYGYTF
TGCGCCAGCAGTGCGGCAGGGGTTTATGGCTACACCTTC
>TRBJ2-3|TRBV10-3|-|-
CAISPHRGGAEDTQYF
TGTGCCATCAGTCCCCACAGGGGGGGGGCCGAAGATACGCAGTATTTT
>TRBJ2-5|TRBV24-1|TRBD1|once
CATSDLGRGLGETQYF
TGTGCCACCAGTGATTTAGGCAGGGGGCTAGGGGAGACCCAGTACTTC
>TRBJ2-3|TRBV24-1|TRBD1|-
CVTSDRQGARTDTQYF
TGTGTCACCAGTGATAGACAGGGGGCGCGGACAGATACGCAGTATTTT
>TRBJ2-2|TRBV6-1|TRBD2|-
CASSRTSGGPTGELFF
TGTGCCAGCAGTCGGACTAGCGGGGGGCCCACCGGGGAGCTGTTTTTT